This T cell receptor beta chain was sequenced in a study of Tregs in tolerant kidney transplant recipients. The study, taken as a whole, reports: Expanding Tregs on activated donor B cells appeared to best identify donor-specific TCRbeta clones. Biological reproducibility was not directly addressed in this study.

Note on this clone: Its antigen is unknown.

Germline V gene sequence: CDR1 LNHDA, CDR2 SQIVND (reference sequence). The CDR3 has 15 residues. Between the trimmed V and J ends, which lost 4 bases and 2 bases, there was a span of 14 bases. Method: immunoSEQ multiplex PCR; TCRdb's copy keeps in-frame clones and lacks some. The sample has 90,000 to 150,000 clones; roughly 92% are singletons. Material: CD4+ T cells from blood. This clonotype was sampled from a human donor in good health. J is TRBJ1-1 and V is TRBV19; D is unclear. CDR3 nucleotide sequence: TGTGCCAGTAGTAGAAGGGAACGACCTAACACTGAAGCTTTCTTT. This sequence encodes CASSRRERPNTEAFF.